These 7 T cell receptor beta chains were sequenced from one sample in a study of blood T cell repertoires in COVID-19. Libraries were prepared by immunoSEQ multiplex PCR; TCRdb keeps only in-frame clonotypes and omits some of them. The sample shows a few hundred thousand clones, more than 65% of them seen only once. Sequences were obtained from PBMCs or T cells enriched from blood (not recorded which). These receptors came from a man between 45 and 60 years old who had recovered from COVID-19.

The V and J genes are TRBV5-4 and TRBJ2-3; D is unresolved. Trimming cost V 2 bases and J 6 bases, with 4 bases left between them. Germline CDR1 SGHNT, CDR2 YYREEE (reference sequence). CDR3 size: 11 residues. In DNA form, the CDR3 reads TGTGCCAGCAGCTTCCAGGATACGCAGTATTTT. Its translation: CASSFQDTQYF.

The V and J genes are TRBV11-2 and TRBJ1-3; no clear D gene. In germline, CDR1 is SGHAT, CDR2 FQNNGV. This CDR3 region has 15 residues. V lost 0 bases to trimming and J lost 1 base, with 7 bases between them. CDR3 coding DNA: TGTGCCAGCAGCTTAGAACCCAGTTCTGGAAACACCATATATTTT. Translation: CASSLEPSSGNTIYF. Variable domain in full (rest from reference TRBV11-2 and TRBJ1-3): EAGVAQSPRYKIIEKRQSVAFWCNPISGHATLYWYQQILGQGPKLLIQFQNNGVVDDSQLPKDRFSAERLKGVDSTLKIQPAKLEDSAVYLCASSLEPSSGNTIYFGEGSWLTVV.

The V and J genes are TRBV28 and TRBJ2-5; weak D call: TRBD2 (6 bases). CDR1 MDHEN and CDR2 SYDVKM come from the germline V gene. This CDR3 has 15 amino acids. The germline V and J ends were trimmed by 7 bases and 5 bases, with 20 bases remaining between them. The DNA of the CDR3 is TGTGCCAGCAAAGAGATTGGCGGGACTTGGGAGACCCAGTACTTC. It is translated as CASKEIGGTWETQYF. Full variable domain (rest looked up from reference TRBV28 and TRBJ2-5): DVKVTQSSRYLVKRTGEKVFLECVQDMDHENMFWYRQDPGLGLRLIYFSYDVKMKEKGDIPEGYSVSREKKERFSLILESASTNQTSMYLCASKEIGGTWETQYFGPGTRLLVL.

The V call is TRBV10-3, the J call TRBJ1-2, with D possibly TRBD1 on 5 matching bases. The CDR3 spans 12 residues. V was trimmed by 8 bases and J by 3 bases, leaving 10 bases between them. In germline, CDR1 is ENHRY, CDR2 SYGVKD. CDR3 nucleotides: TGTGCCATCCCCGGACAAGACTATGGCTACACCTTC. Protein product: CAIPGQDYGYTF.

This clone was picked up one time. This rearrangement joins TRBV6-5 to TRBJ2-4, with TRBD2 matching over 8 bases. The J segment lost 7 bases and the V segment lost 6 bases, leaving 11 bases of the junction unmatched. CDR1 and CDR2 from the germline V gene are MNHEY and SVGAGI. The CDR3 sequence is 15 residues long. The CDR3 loop is CASSSGTSGQNIQYF. Here the CDR3 DNA reads TGTGCCAGCAGCTCCGGGACTAGTGGGCAGAACATTCAGTACTTC.

The chain combines TRBV5-1 with TRBJ1-6; the D gene is possibly TRBD1 (5 bases). Trimming removed 4 bases at V and 18 bases at J, with 23 bases between. The length of the CDR3 is 14 residues. CDR1 SGHRS and CDR2 YFSETQ come from the germline V gene. CDR3 amino acids: CASSPDILATGPHF. The CDR3 DNA reads as TGCGCCAGCAGCCCGGACATATTGGCCACCGGGCCCCACTTT.

The CDR3 nucleotides are TGTGCCAGCAGCTTCTTGGGACTAACGAACACCGGGGAGCTGTTTTTT. Its translation is CASSFLGLTNTGELFF. V and J are TRBV7-9 and TRBJ2-2, with 7 bases fitting TRBD2. Germline lookup yields CDR1 SEHNR and CDR2 FQNEAQ (reference sequence). V lost 3 bases, J lost 0 bases, and 4 bases stayed unmatched. The length of the CDR3 is 16 residues.